This T cell receptor beta chain was sequenced for a study of blood T cells in healthy people across ages. A second PCR, run for about 6 to 11 cycles, used a sample-barcoded 5' primer plus a J-beta primer mix. TCRdb reprocessed the 5' RACE reads via MiXCR and lists one record per CDR3 protein. The data contain more than 650,000 distinct CDR3 sequences, around a fifth of them singletons. The CDR3 consists of 13 residues. Trimming took 3 bases from V and 12 from J; bases not matched to a gene: 8. Germline V gene sequence: CDR1 MNHEY, CDR2 SVGAGI. This sequence joins TRBV6-5 and TRBJ1-2; 9 nucleotides agree with TRBD1. Specimen: blood. The origin of this receptor is a man aged 70 or older in good health. This chain's CDR3 is CASSYDRGSTNTF. CDR3 nucleotides: TGTGCCAGCAGTTATGACAGGGGGAGTACCAACACCTTC.